This T cell receptor (beta chain) was recovered during a study of blood T cell repertoires in COVID-19. Measured with immunoSEQ multiplex PCR; TCRdb has only the in-frame clones, and not every one. The sample consists of about 130,000 clones, 70% to 80% of them appearing once. The CDR3 loop spans 16 amino acids. With V trimmed by 8 bases and J by 2 bases, 11 bases remained unmatched. CDR1 and CDR2 from the germline V gene are PRHDT and FYEKMQ (reference sequence). The TCR originated in a man aged 35-49 years with active or convalescent COVID-19. The sample comprised peripheral blood. This sequence joins TRBV13 and TRBJ2-1; 8 nucleotides line up with TRBD2. As DNA, the CDR3 is TGTGCCAGCTGTGCCACGGGGGGGGACCCCTACAATGAGCAGTTCTTC. This translates into CASCATGGDPYNEQFF. Supplemented by reference TRBV13 and TRBJ2-1, the full variable domain reads AAGVIQSPRHLIKEKRETATLKCYPIPRHDTVYWYQQGPGQDPQFLISFYEKMQSDKGSIPDRFSAQQFSDYHSELNMSSLELGDSALYFCASCATGGDPYNEQFFGPGTRLTVL.